This T cell receptor beta chain was recorded in a study of blood T cells in healthy people across ages. The CDR3 runs 13 residues. V was shortened by 6 bases and J by 5 bases, with 13 bases between the two germline ends. For the second PCR, which ran for about 6 to 11 cycles, a sample-barcoded 5' primer and a J-beta primer mix were used. TCRdb ran MiXCR on the 5' RACE reads and lists one entry per CDR3 protein. Of 720,000 or so distinct CDR3 sequences listed, roughly 41% are singletons. The chain has TRBV12-3 or TRBV12-4 and TRBJ2-5; D is possibly TRBD2 (6 bases). Specimen: blood. This receptor was obtained from a man at least 80 years old in good health. The CDR3 sequence is CASSPDSGETQYF. The CDR3 DNA is TGTGCCAGCAGCCCCGACAGCGGGGAGACCCAGTACTTC.